This is a list of T cell receptor beta chains from one sample in a study of a mutant IDH1 vaccine in newly diagnosed glioma. Antigen specificity for these receptors is unknown. TCRdb's table, derived via immunoSEQ multiplex PCR, lists solely in-frame clones and lacks some. The sample holds some 64,000 clones, approximately 84% seen once. The sequences come from PBMCs, collected from a glioma patient whose treatment included an IDH1 peptide vaccine. The receptors were gathered from a woman aged 50 to 60 with glioma. Each CDR3 is given with its conserved first and last residue. A D gene is named only where the DNA matches it firmly. For some rows the clone size is stated as once, few or many, or as a class when expanded; others skip it.

j_call: TRBJ2-7
v_call: TRBV28
d_call: .
cdr3_length: 14
clone_size: .
cdr3_nt: TGTGCCAGCAGTCCACCCACTATGGGGGGCGAGCAGTACTTC
cdr3_aa: CASSPPTMGGEQYF

j_call: TRBJ2-1
v_call: TRBV5-1
d_call: .
cdr3_length: 16
clone_size: .
cdr3_nt: TGCGCCAGCAGCCCCGTGACTAGGGGACCGGGCAATGAGCAGTTCTTC
cdr3_aa: CASSPVTRGPGNEQFF

j_call: TRBJ2-7
v_call: TRBV2
d_call: .
cdr3_length: 12
clone_size: .
cdr3_nt: TGTGCCAGCAGTTTAAGCCTTTTGGAGCAGTACTTC
cdr3_aa: CASSLSLLEQYF

j_call: TRBJ1-1
v_call: TRBV6-6
d_call: TRBD1
cdr3_length: 14
clone_size: few
cdr3_nt: TGTGCCAGCAGTGCCTCTACAGGGGGTACTGAAGCTTTCTTT
cdr3_aa: CASSASTGGTEAFF

j_call: TRBJ2-1
v_call: TRBV25-1
d_call: .
cdr3_length: 12
clone_size: .
cdr3_nt: TGTGCCAGCAGAACCACGTACAATGAGCAGTTCTTC
cdr3_aa: CASRTTYNEQFF

j_call: TRBJ1-2
v_call: TRBV9
d_call: TRBD1
cdr3_length: 16
clone_size: .
cdr3_nt: TGTGCCAGCAGCGCGACCGGGACAGGGGGCCTCATTGGCTACACCTTC
cdr3_aa: CASSATGTGGLIGYTF

j_call: TRBJ1-1
v_call: TRBV14
d_call: .
cdr3_length: 13
clone_size: few
cdr3_nt: TGTGCCAGCAGCCAAGTATCAGCCATTGAAGCTTTCTTT
cdr3_aa: CASSQVSAIEAFF

j_call: TRBJ1-2
v_call: TRBV7-2
d_call: .
cdr3_length: 16
clone_size: .
cdr3_nt: TGTGCCAGCAGCTTGGGCAATTTCCAGACTAACTATGGCTACACCTTC
cdr3_aa: CASSLGNFQTNYGYTF

j_call: TRBJ1-5
v_call: TRBV7-2
d_call: .
cdr3_length: 14
clone_size: once
cdr3_nt: TGTGCCAGCAGCTTAGGCGGGGGAAAGCAGCCCCAGCATTTT
cdr3_aa: CASSLGGGKQPQHF

j_call: TRBJ2-3
v_call: TRBV28
d_call: .
cdr3_length: 17
clone_size: .
cdr3_nt: TGTGCCAGCAGTTTATTGGGGCAGTCCTTACTCACAGATACGCAGTATTTT
cdr3_aa: CASSLLGQSLLTDTQYF

j_call: TRBJ2-1
v_call: TRBV11-3
d_call: .
cdr3_length: 13
clone_size: .
cdr3_nt: TGTGCCAGCAGTTCCGAAACCAACAATGAGCAGTTCTTC
cdr3_aa: CASSSETNNEQFF

j_call: TRBJ2-7
v_call: TRBV4-1
d_call: .
cdr3_length: 11
clone_size: .
cdr3_nt: TGCGCCAGCAGCCAAGGGCGGGAGCAGTACTTC
cdr3_aa: CASSQGREQYF

j_call: TRBJ2-3
v_call: TRBV11-2
d_call: TRBD2
cdr3_length: 17
clone_size: .
cdr3_nt: TGTGCCAGCAGCTCAGCCCTCGGCGGGGGGGCGACAGATACGCAGTATTTT
cdr3_aa: CASSSALGGGATDTQYF

j_call: TRBJ1-4
v_call: TRBV10-3
d_call: .
cdr3_length: 16
clone_size: once
cdr3_nt: TGTGCCATCAGTGTTGGTAGTGAGGGGATGTCGGAAAAACTGTTTTTT
cdr3_aa: CAISVGSEGMSEKLFF

j_call: TRBJ2-1
v_call: TRBV7-2
d_call: .
cdr3_length: 15
clone_size: .
cdr3_nt: TGTGCCAGCAGCTTAGACGGGGGGCGGAACAATGAGCAGTTCTTC
cdr3_aa: CASSLDGGRNNEQFF

j_call: TRBJ1-1
v_call: TRBV6-6
d_call: TRBD1
cdr3_length: 12
clone_size: few
cdr3_nt: TGTGCCAGCAGTCAACAGGGGGCTGAAGCTTTCTTT
cdr3_aa: CASSQQGAEAFF

j_call: TRBJ1-1
v_call: TRBV6-6
d_call: TRBD1
cdr3_length: 15
clone_size: once
cdr3_nt: TGTGCCAGCAGTTACTCAGGGGGCGAGGGCACTGAAGCTTTCTTT
cdr3_aa: CASSYSGGEGTEAFF

j_call: TRBJ2-1
v_call: TRBV19
d_call: TRBD2
cdr3_length: 15
clone_size: .
cdr3_nt: TGTGCCAGTAGTCCGTCCGGAGTAGCGGGGGGTGAGCAGTTCTTC
cdr3_aa: CASSPSGVAGGEQFF

j_call: TRBJ1-2
v_call: TRBV6-5
d_call: TRBD1
cdr3_length: 14
clone_size: once
cdr3_nt: TGTGCCAGCAGTTACGGGACAGGGGGCTATGGCTACACCTTC
cdr3_aa: CASSYGTGGYGYTF

j_call: TRBJ2-3
v_call: TRBV2
d_call: .
cdr3_length: 14
clone_size: .
cdr3_nt: TGTGCCAGTTTAGAAGGGGGGAGTGGGAATACGCAGTATTTT
cdr3_aa: CASLEGGSGNTQYF

j_call: TRBJ1-1
v_call: TRBV5-1
d_call: .
cdr3_length: 14
clone_size: .
cdr3_nt: TGCGCCAGCAGCGTACTACAGGGTAACACTGAAGCTTTCTTT
cdr3_aa: CASSVLQGNTEAFF

j_call: TRBJ1-2
v_call: TRBV12-5
d_call: .
cdr3_length: 14
clone_size: .
cdr3_nt: TGTGCTACTGAAGGGGACCAGCGGAACTATGGCTACACCTTC
cdr3_aa: CATEGDQRNYGYTF

j_call: TRBJ1-1
v_call: TRBV5-1
d_call: .
cdr3_length: 15
clone_size: .
cdr3_nt: TGCGCCAGCAGCTTGTTGGGCTTGTTGAACACTGAAGCTTTCTTT
cdr3_aa: CASSLLGLLNTEAFF

j_call: TRBJ2-7
v_call: TRBV7-6
d_call: .
cdr3_length: 16
clone_size: .
cdr3_nt: TGTGCCAGCAGCTTACGAAGCGAAGGGCAGCCCTACGAGCAGTACTTC
cdr3_aa: CASSLRSEGQPYEQYF